The TCR beta chain under discussion was sequenced for a study of immune characterization of retroperitoneal liposarcoma. TCRdb passed the PCR reads through MiXCR, listing each CDR3 protein once. This table has 8,200 or so distinct CDR3 sequences, about 41% appearing once. By its share, this clonotype is medium-sized. This CDR3 contains 16 residues. The germline V gene encodes CDR1 SGHTA and CDR2 FQGNSA. This chain uses TRBV7-2 with TRBJ2-1, with TRBD2 matching 9 bases. The DNA end favors TRBJ2-7, so the J call may be wrong. This sequence was found in a male donor with retroperitoneal liposarcoma. Source material: tumor tissue. This CDR3 is CASSRSGRRSYNEQYF. CDR3 bases: TGTGCCAGCAGCCGTAGCGGGAGAAGGTCCTACAATGAGCAGTACTTC.